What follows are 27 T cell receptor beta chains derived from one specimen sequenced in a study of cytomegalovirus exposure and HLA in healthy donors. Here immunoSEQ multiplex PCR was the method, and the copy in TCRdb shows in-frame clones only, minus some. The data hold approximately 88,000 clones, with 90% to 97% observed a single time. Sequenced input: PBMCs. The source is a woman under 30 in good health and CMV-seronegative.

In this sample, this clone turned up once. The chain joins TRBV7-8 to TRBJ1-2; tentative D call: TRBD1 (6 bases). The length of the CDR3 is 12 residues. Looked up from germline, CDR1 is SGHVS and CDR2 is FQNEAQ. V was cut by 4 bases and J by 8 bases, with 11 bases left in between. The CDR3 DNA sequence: TGTGCCAGCAGCTATCGAGACAGGGGCTACACCTTC. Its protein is CASSYRDRGYTF.

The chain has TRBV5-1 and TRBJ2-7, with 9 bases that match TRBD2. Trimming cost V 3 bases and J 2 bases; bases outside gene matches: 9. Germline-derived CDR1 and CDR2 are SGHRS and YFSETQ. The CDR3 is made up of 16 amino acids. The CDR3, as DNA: TGCGCCAGCAGCTCCGGACTAGCGAGAACTCCCTACGAGCAGTACTTC. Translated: CASSSGLARTPYEQYF.

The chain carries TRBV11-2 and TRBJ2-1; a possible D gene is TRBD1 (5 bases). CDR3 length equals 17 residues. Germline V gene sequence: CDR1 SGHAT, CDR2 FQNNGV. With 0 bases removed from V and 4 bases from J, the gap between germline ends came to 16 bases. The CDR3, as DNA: TGTGCCAGCAGCTTAGATCCTGGCAGGGCCCCATACAATGAGCAGTTCTTC. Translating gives CASSLDPGRAPYNEQFF.

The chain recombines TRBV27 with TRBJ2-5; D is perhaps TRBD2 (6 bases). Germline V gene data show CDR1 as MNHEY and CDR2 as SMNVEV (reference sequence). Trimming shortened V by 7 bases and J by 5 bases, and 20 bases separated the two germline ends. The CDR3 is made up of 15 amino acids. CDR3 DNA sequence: TGTGCCAGCAAACCCGGGACTTCCCCCGGGGAGACCCAGTACTTC. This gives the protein CASKPGTSPGETQYF.

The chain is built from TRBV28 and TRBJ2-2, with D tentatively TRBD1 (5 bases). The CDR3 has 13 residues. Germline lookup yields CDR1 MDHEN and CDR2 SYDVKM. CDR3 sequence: CAHALVGAGELFF. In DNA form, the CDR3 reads TGTGCACATGCGCTGGTAGGGGCCGGGGAGCTGTTTTTT.

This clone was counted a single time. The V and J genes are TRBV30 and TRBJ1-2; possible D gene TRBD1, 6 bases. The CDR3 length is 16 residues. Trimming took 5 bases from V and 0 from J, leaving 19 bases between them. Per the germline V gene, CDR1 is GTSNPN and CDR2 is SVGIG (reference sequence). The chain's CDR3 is CAWDRLLGGANYGYTF. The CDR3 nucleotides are TGTGCCTGGGACCGACTACTAGGGGGGGCTAACTATGGCTACACCTTC.

CDR3 nucleotide sequence: TGTGCCAGCAGCAGCCGGGACAGAGACCCATACGAGCAGTACTTC. Translated: CASSSRDRDPYEQYF. The chain carries TRBV6-6 and TRBJ2-7; 7 bases match TRBD1. In germline, CDR1 is MNHNY, CDR2 SVGAGI (reference sequence). Trimming at V came to 6 bases and at J to 4 bases, leaving 12 bases not matched to a gene. The length of the CDR3 is 15 residues.

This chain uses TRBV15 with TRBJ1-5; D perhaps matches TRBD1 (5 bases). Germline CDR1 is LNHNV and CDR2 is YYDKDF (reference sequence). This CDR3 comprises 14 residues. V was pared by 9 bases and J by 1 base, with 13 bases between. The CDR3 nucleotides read TGTGCCACAAAACAGGATTCAAGCAATCAGCCCCAGCATTTT. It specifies CATKQDSSNQPQHF.

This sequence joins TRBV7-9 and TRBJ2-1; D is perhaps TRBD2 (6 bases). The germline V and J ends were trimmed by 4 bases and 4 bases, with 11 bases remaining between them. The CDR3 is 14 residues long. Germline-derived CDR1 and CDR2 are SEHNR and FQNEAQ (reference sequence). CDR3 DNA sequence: TGTGCCAGCAGCTCCCGGGGGACTTACAATGAGCAGTTCTTC. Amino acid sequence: CASSSRGTYNEQFF.

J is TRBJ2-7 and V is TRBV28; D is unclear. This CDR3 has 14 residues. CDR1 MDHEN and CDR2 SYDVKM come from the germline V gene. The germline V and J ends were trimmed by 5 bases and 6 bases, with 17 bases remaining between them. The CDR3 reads CASSLQTRMGEQYF. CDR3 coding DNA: TGTGCCAGCAGTCTCCAGACACGCATGGGCGAGCAGTACTTC.

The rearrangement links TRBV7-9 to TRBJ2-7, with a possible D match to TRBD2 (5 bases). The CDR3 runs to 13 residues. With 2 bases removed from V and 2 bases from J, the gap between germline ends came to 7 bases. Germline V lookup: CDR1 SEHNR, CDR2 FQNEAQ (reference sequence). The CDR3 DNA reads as TGTGCCAGCAGCTTACCGGGGACCTACGAGCAGTACTTC. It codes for CASSLPGTYEQYF.

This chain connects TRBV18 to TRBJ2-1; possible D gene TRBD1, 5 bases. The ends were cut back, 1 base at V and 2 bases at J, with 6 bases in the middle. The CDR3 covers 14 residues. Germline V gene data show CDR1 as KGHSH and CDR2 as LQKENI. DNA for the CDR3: TGTGCCAGCTCACCACGACAGACCTACAATGAGCAGTTCTTC. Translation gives CASSPRQTYNEQFF.

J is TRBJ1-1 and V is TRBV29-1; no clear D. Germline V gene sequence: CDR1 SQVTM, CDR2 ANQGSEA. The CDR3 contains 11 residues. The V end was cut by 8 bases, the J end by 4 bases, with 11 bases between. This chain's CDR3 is CSPHEGTEAFF. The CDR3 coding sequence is TGCAGCCCTCATGAGGGCACTGAAGCTTTCTTT.

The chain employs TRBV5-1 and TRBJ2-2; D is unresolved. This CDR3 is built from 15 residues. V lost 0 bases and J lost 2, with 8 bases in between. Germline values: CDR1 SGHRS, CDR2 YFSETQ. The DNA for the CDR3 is TGCGCCAGCAGCTTGGAACAGACAAACACCGGGGAGCTGTTTTTT. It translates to CASSLEQTNTGELFF.

The CDR3: CASTEGQTYEQYF. DNA of the CDR3: TGTGCCAGCACCGAGGGACAGACCTACGAGCAGTACTTC. The chain couples TRBV28 to TRBJ2-7, with 7 nucleotides matching TRBD1. Germline V gene data show CDR1 as MDHEN and CDR2 as SYDVKM. The trim removed 7 bases at V and 2 bases at J, leaving 5 bases unmatched. This CDR3 comprises 13 residues.

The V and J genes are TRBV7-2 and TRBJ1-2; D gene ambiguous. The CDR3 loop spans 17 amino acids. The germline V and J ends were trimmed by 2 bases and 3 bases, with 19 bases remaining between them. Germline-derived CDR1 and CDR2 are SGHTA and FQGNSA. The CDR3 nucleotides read TGTGCCAGCAGCTTATTTTTTGAGACCCCAACAGACTATGGCTACACCTTC. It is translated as CASSLFFETPTDYGYTF.

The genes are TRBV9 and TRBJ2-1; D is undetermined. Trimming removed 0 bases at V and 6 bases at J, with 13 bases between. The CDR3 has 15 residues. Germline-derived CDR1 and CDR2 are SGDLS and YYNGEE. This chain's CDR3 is CASSVAYFSVNEQFF. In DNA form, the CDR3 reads TGTGCCAGCAGCGTAGCTTATTTCAGCGTCAATGAGCAGTTCTTC.

The CDR3 protein is CASSEGAGLETQYF. DNA of the CDR3: TGTGCCAGCAGTGAAGGGGCCGGTCTAGAGACCCAGTACTTC. V usage is TRBV25-1 and J usage is TRBJ2-5; possibly TRBD1 for D (5 bases). CDR1 is MGHDK, CDR2 SYGVNS, per germline. The CDR3 is 14 residues long. V was clipped by 2 bases and J by 4 bases, with 11 bases between them. Full variable domain (rest looked up from reference TRBV25-1 and TRBJ2-5): EADIYQTPRYLVIGTGKKITLECSQTMGHDKMYWYQQDPGMELHLIHYSYGVNSTEKGDLSSESTVSRIRTEHFPLTLESARPSHTSQYLCASSEGAGLETQYFGPGTRLLVL.

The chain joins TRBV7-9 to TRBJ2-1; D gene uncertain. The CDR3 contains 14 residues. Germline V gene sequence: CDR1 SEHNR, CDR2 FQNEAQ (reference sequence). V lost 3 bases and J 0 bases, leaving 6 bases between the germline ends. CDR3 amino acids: CASSFHSSYNEQFF. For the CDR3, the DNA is TGTGCCAGCAGCTTCCATAGCTCCTACAATGAGCAGTTCTTC.

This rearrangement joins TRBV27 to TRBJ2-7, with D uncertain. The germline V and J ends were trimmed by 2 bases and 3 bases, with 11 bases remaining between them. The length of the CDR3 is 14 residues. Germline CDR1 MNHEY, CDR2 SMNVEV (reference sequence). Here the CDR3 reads CASSLQAFLYEQYF. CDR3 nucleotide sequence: TGTGCCAGCAGTTTACAGGCTTTTCTCTACGAGCAGTACTTC.

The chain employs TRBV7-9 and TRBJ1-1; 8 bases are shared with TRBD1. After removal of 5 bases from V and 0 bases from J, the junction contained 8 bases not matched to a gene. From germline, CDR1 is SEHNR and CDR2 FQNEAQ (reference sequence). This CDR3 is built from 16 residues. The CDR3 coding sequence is TGTGCCAGCAGCCCGGGACAGGCTAGGTTGAACACTGAAGCTTTCTTT. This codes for CASSPGQARLNTEAFF.

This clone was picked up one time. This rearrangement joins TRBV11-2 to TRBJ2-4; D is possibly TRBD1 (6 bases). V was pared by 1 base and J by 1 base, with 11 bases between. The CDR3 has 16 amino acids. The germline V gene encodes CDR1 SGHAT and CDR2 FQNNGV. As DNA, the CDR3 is TGTGCCAGCAGCTTAGTTTGGCAGGGGGCCAAAAACATTCAGTACTTC. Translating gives CASSLVWQGAKNIQYF.

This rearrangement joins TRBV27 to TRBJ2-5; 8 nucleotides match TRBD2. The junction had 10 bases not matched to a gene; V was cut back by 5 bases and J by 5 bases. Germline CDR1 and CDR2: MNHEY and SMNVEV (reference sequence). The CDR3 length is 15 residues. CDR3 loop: CASSLLAEEGETQYF. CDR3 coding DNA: TGTGCCAGCAGTCTACTAGCGGAGGAGGGGGAGACCCAGTACTTC.

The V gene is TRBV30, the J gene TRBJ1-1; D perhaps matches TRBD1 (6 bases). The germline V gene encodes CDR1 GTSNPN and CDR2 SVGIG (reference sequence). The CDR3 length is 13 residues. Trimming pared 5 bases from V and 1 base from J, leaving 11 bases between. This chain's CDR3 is CAWAGQPNTEAFF. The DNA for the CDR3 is TGTGCCTGGGCAGGACAGCCGAACACTGAAGCTTTCTTT.

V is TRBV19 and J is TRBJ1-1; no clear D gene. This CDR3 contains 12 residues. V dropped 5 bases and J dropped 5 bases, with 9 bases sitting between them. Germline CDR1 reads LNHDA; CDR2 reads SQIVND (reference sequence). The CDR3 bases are TGTGCCAGTAGTCCCGGGAGAACTGAAGCTTTCTTT. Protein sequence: CASSPGRTEAFF.

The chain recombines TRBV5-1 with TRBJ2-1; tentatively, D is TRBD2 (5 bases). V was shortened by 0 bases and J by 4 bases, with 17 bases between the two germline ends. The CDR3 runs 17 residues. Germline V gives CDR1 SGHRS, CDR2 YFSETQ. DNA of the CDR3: TGCGCCAGCAGCTTGGTATCCGGGATTGGACCTTACAATGAGCAGTTCTTC. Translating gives CASSLVSGIGPYNEQFF.

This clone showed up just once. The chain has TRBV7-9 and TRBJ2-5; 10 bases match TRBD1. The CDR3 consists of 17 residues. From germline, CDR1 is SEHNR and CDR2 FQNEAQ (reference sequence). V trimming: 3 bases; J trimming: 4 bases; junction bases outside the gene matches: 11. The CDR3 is CASSFGDRGVRRETQYF. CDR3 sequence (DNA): TGTGCCAGCAGCTTTGGGGACAGGGGTGTAAGAAGAGAGACCCAGTACTTC. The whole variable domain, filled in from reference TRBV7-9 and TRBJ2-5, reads DTGVSQNPRHKITKRGQNVTFRCDPISEHNRLYWYRQTLGQGPEFLTYFQNEAQLEKSRLLSDRFSAERPKGSFSTLEIQRTEQGDSAMYLCASSFGDRGVRRETQYFGPGTRLLVL.